These 29 T cell receptor beta chains were all obtained from the same sample, sequenced in a study of OX40 agonist ivuxolimab in advanced cancers. TCRdb keeps only in-frame clones here, not all; method: immunoSEQ multiplex PCR. Among about 56,000 clones, 82% were seen once, and the ten largest hold more than 3.5%. Here the sequenced sample was CD4+ or CD8+ T cells sorted from blood, taken in a trial of the OX40 agonist ivuxolimab. The source of these receptors is an adult with an advanced solid tumor such as melanoma, head and neck, liver or kidney cancer.

This sequence joins TRBV7-2 and TRBJ2-3, with TRBD2 matching over 16 bases. CDR1 and CDR2 (germline): SGHTA, FQGNSA. This CDR3 is 21 amino acids long. Trimming at V came to 0 bases and at J to 2 bases, leaving 11 bases not matched to a gene. CDR3 sequence (DNA): TGTGCCAGCAGCTTAGCCCCGGGACTAGCGGGGGGGCTCCACCCCACAGATACGCAGTATTTT. It yields the protein CASSLAPGLAGGLHPTDTQYF.

The rearrangement links TRBV29-1 to TRBJ2-1, with a possible D match to TRBD1 (5 bases). This CDR3 contains 10 residues. The germline V and J ends were trimmed by 6 bases and 8 bases, with 8 bases remaining between them. Germline values: CDR1 SQVTM, CDR2 ANQGSEA. The CDR3 region is CSVRTYEQFF. CDR3 sequence (DNA): TGCAGCGTGAGGACATATGAGCAGTTCTTC.

The CDR3 DNA sequence: TGTGCCAGCACCCAGGGGGTGAACACTGAAGCTTTCTTT. Translation: CASTQGVNTEAFF. V usage is TRBV7-9 and J usage is TRBJ1-1, with 7 bases aligning to TRBD1. This CDR3 contains 13 residues. The V gene's germline CDR1 is SEHNR and CDR2 FQNEAQ (reference sequence). V was pared by 7 bases and J by 0 bases, with 2 bases of the junction left unmatched.

The chain employs TRBV7-9 and TRBJ1-5; weak D call: TRBD1 (6 bases). The CDR3 loop spans 15 amino acids. V lost 4 bases and J 3 bases, leaving 13 bases between the germline ends. Germline V lookup: CDR1 SEHNR, CDR2 FQNEAQ (reference sequence). The CDR3 spells CASSWGQGTNQPQHF. The CDR3 coding sequence is TGTGCCAGCAGCTGGGGCCAGGGGACCAATCAGCCCCAGCATTTT.

The V and J genes are TRBV5-5 and TRBJ1-2; 10 bases are shared with TRBD1. Germline CDR1 and CDR2: SGHKS and YYEKEE (reference sequence). J gave up 4 bases and V 0 bases, and 0 bases lay outside the gene matches. The CDR3 length is 14 residues. The CDR3 loop is CASSLGQGAYGYTF. In DNA, the CDR3 is TGTGCCAGCAGCTTGGGACAGGGGGCCTATGGCTACACCTTC.

There are a few counts of this clone. The gene calls are TRBV5-4 and TRBJ1-2; D is possibly TRBD1 (5 bases). Germline V gene lookup returns CDR1 SGHNT and CDR2 YYREEE (reference sequence). CDR3 size: 14 residues. With 4 bases removed from V and 1 base from J, the gap between germline ends came to 11 bases. DNA of the CDR3: TGTGCCAGCAGCCCGCGGGACGGTAACTATGGCTACACCTTC. It specifies CASSPRDGNYGYTF.

The chain joins TRBV14 to TRBJ2-7, with D maybe TRBD1 (5 bases). The CDR3 covers 11 residues. Trimming shortened V by 5 bases and J by 4 bases, and 6 bases separated the two germline ends. Germline V gene sequence: CDR1 SGHDN, CDR2 FVKESK. The CDR3 nucleotides read TGTGCCAGCAGCGGGGCTTACGAGCAGTACTTC. This translates into CASSGAYEQYF.

This clone was seen only once. The V call is TRBV7-2, the J call TRBJ2-3, with 7 bases matching TRBD1. The CDR3 runs to 16 residues. Germline V gene sequence: CDR1 SGHTA, CDR2 FQGNSA. Trimming took 5 bases from V and 2 from J; bases not matched to a gene: 10. The CDR3 reads CASSPPGQPFTDTQYF. CDR3 in DNA: TGTGCCAGCAGCCCTCCGGGACAGCCCTTCACAGATACGCAGTATTTT.

CDR3 loop: CASSLQAGGHVTQYF. CDR3 bases: TGTGCCAGCAGCTTACAAGCGGGGGGGCATGTGACCCAGTACTTC. The chain combines TRBV11-2 with TRBJ2-5, with 10 nucleotides matching TRBD2. J lost 7 bases, V lost 2 bases, and 7 bases had no gene match. The CDR3 sequence is 15 residues long. CDR1 SGHAT and CDR2 FQNNGV come from the germline V gene.

V and J are TRBV10-1 and TRBJ2-5; no clear D gene. Looked up from germline, CDR1 is WNHNN and CDR2 is SYGVQD (reference sequence). This CDR3 comprises 14 residues. Trimming removed 3 bases from V and 5 bases from J, with 13 bases in between. CDR3 nucleotide sequence: TGCGCCAGCAGTGACCTGGTCAATTGGGAGACCCAGTACTTC. Encoded protein: CASSDLVNWETQYF.

The gene calls are TRBV7-9 and TRBJ2-1; D uncertain. V was pared by 1 base and J by 7 bases, with 5 bases between. The CDR3 sequence is 12 residues long. The germline gives CDR1 SEHNR, CDR2 FQNEAQ (reference sequence). CDR3 region: CASSLVGNEQFF. CDR3 bases: TGTGCCAGCAGCTTAGTGGGTAATGAGCAGTTCTTC.

V is TRBV7-3 and J is TRBJ2-3; TRBD2 matches 9 bases. V was clipped by 6 bases and J by 0 bases; unmatched bases: 10. This CDR3 region has 17 residues. Per germline, CDR1 SGHTA and CDR2 FQGTGA. Here the CDR3 DNA reads TGTGCCAGCAGTTCCTCCGGGACTAGCAAAAGCACAGATACGCAGTATTTT. As protein: CASSSSGTSKSTDTQYF. The full variable domain, completed using reference TRBV7-3 and TRBJ2-3, is GAGVSQTPSNKVTEKGKYVELRCDPISGHTALYWYRQSLGQGPEFLIYFQGTGAADDSGLPNDRFFAVRPEGSVSTLKIQRTERGDSAVYLCASSSSGTSKSTDTQYFGPGTRLTVL.

The chain carries TRBV7-9 and TRBJ2-3; D not certain. In germline, CDR1 is SEHNR, CDR2 FQNEAQ (reference sequence). The V gene lost 8 bases and the J gene lost 2 bases, with 17 bases spanning the gap. The CDR3 runs to 15 residues. The CDR3 sequence: CASSPGRLNTDTQYF. CDR3 sequence (DNA): TGTGCCAGCTCCCCGGGCCGGCTAAACACAGATACGCAGTATTTT.

V gene TRBV10-3 combines with J gene TRBJ1-5, with a tentative D call TRBD1 (5 bases). This CDR3 is built from 14 residues. Germline V gene lookup returns CDR1 ENHRY and CDR2 SYGVKD. Trimming left V 4 bases short and J 5 bases short, with 12 bases between. This CDR3 is CAISAQGSDQPQHF. The CDR3 DNA sequence: TGTGCCATCAGTGCTCAGGGATCAGATCAGCCCCAGCATTTT.

J is TRBJ2-5 and V is TRBV27; 8 positions agree with TRBD2. Germline V gene data show CDR1 as MNHEY and CDR2 as SMNVEV (reference sequence). The trim removed 5 bases at V and 2 bases at J, leaving 13 bases unmatched. CDR3 length: 17 amino acids. The CDR3 spells CASSTLSGLALQETQYF. CDR3 bases: TGTGCCAGCAGTACCCTGTCAGGACTAGCCCTTCAAGAGACCCAGTACTTC.

The chain combines TRBV11-3 with TRBJ2-5, with 12 bases lining up with TRBD2. Per the germline V gene, CDR1 is SGHNT and CDR2 is YENEEA. The CDR3 loop spans 17 amino acids. V lost 5 bases to trimming and J lost 2 bases; unmatched junction nucleotides: 9. As DNA, the CDR3 is TGTGCCAGCAGCCGGCAGACTAGCGGGGGTTGGCAAGAGACCCAGTACTTC. Protein sequence: CASSRQTSGGWQETQYF.

The chain joins TRBV5-4 to TRBJ1-4; D is uncertain. The CDR3 consists of 16 residues. Germline V gives CDR1 SGHNT, CDR2 YYREEE (reference sequence). Trimming took off 2 bases at V and 0 bases at J, with 11 bases between the two ends. The CDR3 region is CASSFIGGSTNEKLFF. The CDR3 DNA reads TGTGCCAGCAGCTTTATAGGCGGTTCAACTAATGAAAAACTGTTTTTT.

The rearrangement uses TRBV5-4 and TRBJ1-4; no clear D. V dropped 0 bases and J dropped 11 bases, with 17 bases sitting between them. Germline-derived CDR1 and CDR2 are SGHNT and YYREEE (reference sequence). The CDR3 runs to 15 residues. CDR3 sequence (DNA): TGTGCCAGCAGCTTGGCGGGCGGGATTGATAGGAAACTGTTTTTT. Amino acid sequence: CASSLAGGIDRKLFF.

This chain connects TRBV28 to TRBJ1-5; D possibly corresponds to TRBD1 (6 bases). The CDR3 consists of 15 residues. The ends were cut back, 5 bases at V and 7 bases at J, with 18 bases in the middle. Germline V gives CDR1 MDHEN, CDR2 SYDVKM. In nucleotides, the CDR3 is TGTGCCAGCAGTCGACCCGGGACACCTCGACAGCCCCAGCATTTT. Its protein is CASSRPGTPRQPQHF.

The genes are TRBV6-5 and TRBJ2-7; maybe TRBD1 (5 bases). This CDR3 spans 11 amino acids. Trimming removed 2 bases at V and 6 bases at J, with 5 bases between. The V gene's germline CDR1 is MNHEY and CDR2 SVGAGI. This CDR3 is CASSYRGEQYF. Here the CDR3 DNA reads TGTGCCAGCAGTTACAGGGGCGAGCAGTACTTC.

The gene calls are TRBV27 and TRBJ1-6; no reliable D call. CDR1 is MNHEY and CDR2 is SMNVEV in the germline V gene (reference sequence). Trimming removed 2 bases from V and 0 bases from J, with 5 bases in between. The CDR3 has 15 amino acids. CDR3 sequence (DNA): TGTGCCAGCAGTTTAAGAGTCTCCTATAATTCACCCCTCCACTTT. Translation: CASSLRVSYNSPLHF.

The V gene is TRBV11-3, the J gene TRBJ1-6; D is perhaps TRBD1 (5 bases). The CDR3 loop spans 14 amino acids. V shed 3 bases and J shed 6 bases, with 9 bases lying between them. Germline V gene data show CDR1 as SGHNT and CDR2 as YENEEA. The CDR3: CASSLGEPNSPLHF. In DNA, the CDR3 is TGTGCCAGCAGCTTGGGGGAACCTAATTCACCCCTCCACTTT.

The chain links TRBV5-1 to TRBJ2-3, with D possibly matching TRBD1 (5 bases). Per germline, CDR1 SGHRS and CDR2 YFSETQ. V was trimmed by 2 bases and J by 4 bases, leaving 8 bases between them. CDR3 length equals 13 residues. The CDR3 loop is CASSFAGPDTQYF. The CDR3 coding sequence is TGCGCCAGCAGCTTTGCAGGGCCAGATACGCAGTATTTT.

J is TRBJ2-5 and V is TRBV6-1; 11 nucleotides align to TRBD1. The CDR3 has 15 amino acids. CDR1 is MNHNS, CDR2 SASEGT, per germline. The V gene end was trimmed by 5 bases and the J gene end by 4 bases; junction bases not matched to a gene: 6. CDR3 amino acids: CASSLGQGAGETQYF. The CDR3 DNA is TGTGCCAGCAGTCTAGGACAGGGGGCAGGAGAGACCCAGTACTTC.

In this sample, this clone turned up a few times. The chain uses TRBV5-4 and TRBJ2-1; D is possibly TRBD1 (5 bases). V was shortened by 0 bases and J by 8 bases, with 15 bases between the two germline ends. CDR1 SGHNT and CDR2 YYREEE come from the germline V gene (reference sequence). The CDR3 extends over 15 amino acids. The CDR3 sequence is CASSLDRGYLDEQFF. Written as DNA, the CDR3 is TGTGCCAGCAGCTTGGATAGGGGATATTTGGATGAGCAGTTCTTC.

The chain joins TRBV5-1 to TRBJ2-3, with 7 bases aligning to TRBD2. V shed 1 base, J shed 0 bases, and the junction held 2 bases outside the gene matches. This CDR3 has 15 residues. Germline V gene lookup returns CDR1 SGHRS and CDR2 YFSETQ. The DNA for the CDR3 is TGCGCCAGCAGCTTGACGGGAGGTAGCACAGATACGCAGTATTTT. As protein: CASSLTGGSTDTQYF.

This clone was seen only a few times. The V call is TRBV9, the J call TRBJ1-3; D not resolved. The length of the CDR3 is 16 residues. Germline assignment: CDR1 SGDLS and CDR2 YYNGEE. The germline V and J ends were trimmed by 0 bases and 4 bases, with 14 bases remaining between them. The CDR3 bases are TGTGCCAGCAGCGTAGGACATCAGAACCGGGGAAACACCATATATTTT. It specifies CASSVGHQNRGNTIYF.

The chain links TRBV5-1 to TRBJ2-7; TRBD2 agrees at 10 bases. This CDR3 has 15 amino acids. The junction had 8 bases not matched to a gene; V was cut back by 3 bases and J by 5 bases. The germline V gene encodes CDR1 SGHRS and CDR2 YFSETQ. The CDR3 nucleotides read TGCGCCAGCAGCTCGGGGACTAGCGCCGGGGACGAGCAGTACTTC. Translated: CASSSGTSAGDEQYF.

Here the CDR3 DNA reads TGTGCCAGCAGCTTCCCGGGGGCTGCGGGCACTGAAGCTTTCTTT. It is translated as CASSFPGAAGTEAFF. The chain combines TRBV7-2 with TRBJ1-1; a weak D match, TRBD1 (6 bases). CDR1 is SGHTA, CDR2 FQGNSA, per germline. V was cut by 3 bases and J by 4 bases, with 15 bases left in between. The CDR3 contains 15 residues.